The 10 T cell receptor beta chains below come from one sample, sequenced in a study of blood T cell repertoires in COVID-19. Data came from immunoSEQ multiplex PCR; TCRdb stores just in-frame clones and leaves some out. The sample includes about 73,000 clones, around 81% of them seen just once. The source material was peripheral blood. Source of these receptors: a human donor in a cohort sampled during active COVID-19.

The DNA of the CDR3 is TGCGCCAGCAGCTCCTTTGGGACAGGGGGTAATGAAAAACTGTTTTTT. It specifies CASSSFGTGGNEKLFF. The chain joins TRBV5-1 to TRBJ1-4; 11 positions agree with TRBD1. Germline CDR1 and CDR2: SGHRS and YFSETQ. This CDR3 comprises 16 residues. V trimming: 3 bases; J trimming: 4 bases; junction bases outside the gene matches: 5.

The chain couples TRBV7-3 to TRBJ1-1; TRBD1 might be the D (6 bases). CDR3 length: 13 residues. V lost 5 bases to trimming and J lost 7 bases, with 14 bases between them. The germline V gene has CDR1 SGHTA and CDR2 FQGTGA. The CDR3 region is CASSPIPGVEAFF. CDR3 in DNA: TGTGCCAGCAGCCCTATCCCAGGGGTTGAAGCTTTCTTT.

The gene calls are TRBV10-3 and TRBJ2-5; D is perhaps TRBD2 (6 bases). Deletions cut 0 bases from V and 2 bases from J, with 10 bases between. Germline CDR1 is ENHRY and CDR2 is SYGVKD. This CDR3 has 15 amino acids. The CDR3 DNA is TGTGCCATCAGTGAGTCGGGACTCCCTCAAGAGACCCAGTACTTC. It yields the protein CAISESGLPQETQYF.

The CDR3 spells CASSPVPFF. The CDR3 DNA is TGTGCCAGCAGCCCCGTTCCGTTCTTC. The chain recombines TRBV7-8 with TRBJ2-1; D is unclear. CDR3 length: 9 amino acids. Trimming took 5 bases from V and 15 from J, leaving 8 bases between them. The germline gives CDR1 SGHVS, CDR2 FQNEAQ.

Concerning this clone: The junction departs from the called germline gene at one end, perhaps through a read error. V and J are TRBV9 and TRBJ1-6; 9 bases line up with TRBD1. CDR1 and CDR2 from the germline V gene are SGDLS and YYNGEE. The CDR3 length is 15 residues. CDR3 amino acids: CASGKGQGNNLPLHF. Written as DNA, the CDR3 is TGTGCCAGCGGAAAAGGACAGGGGAATAATTTACCCCTCCACTTT.

As concerns this clone: The same CDR3 also results from other DNA sequences found in this sample. This chain links TRBV18 with TRBJ2-7; 9 bases fit TRBD1. The CDR3 consists of 14 residues. The V gene's germline CDR1 is KGHSH and CDR2 LQKENI. Trimming at V came to 3 bases and at J to 3 bases, leaving 3 bases not matched to a gene. The CDR3 reads CASSPRQGGYEQYF. The CDR3 DNA sequence: TGTGCCAGCTCACCGAGACAGGGGGGCTACGAGCAGTACTTC. The full variable domain, with the rest looked up from reference TRBV18 and TRBJ2-7, is NAGVMQNPRHLVRRRGQEARLRCSPMKGHSHVYWYRQLPEEGLKFMVYLQKENIIDESGMPKERFSAEFPKEGPSILRIQQVVRGDSAAYFCASSPRQGGYEQYFGPGTRLTVT.

The V and J genes are TRBV6-5 and TRBJ2-3; 7 bases are shared with TRBD2. Per germline, CDR1 MNHEY and CDR2 SVGAGI. V gave up 2 bases and J gave up 1 base; unmatched junction bases: 3. CDR3 length: 15 amino acids. In nucleotides, the CDR3 is TGTGCCAGCAGTTACAGTGGGAGGGGCACAGATACGCAGTATTTT. This gives the protein CASSYSGRGTDTQYF.

The chain joins TRBV27 to TRBJ1-4, with 9 positions matching TRBD1. After removal of 6 bases from V and 8 bases from J, the junction contained 16 bases not matched to a gene. CDR1 and CDR2 (germline): MNHEY, SMNVEV (reference sequence). The CDR3 extends over 17 amino acids. This CDR3 reads CASRLTGTGLQVEKLFF. CDR3 coding DNA: TGTGCCAGCAGACTTACCGGGACAGGGCTACAGGTAGAAAAACTGTTTTTT.

The chain has TRBV5-1 and TRBJ2-1; D is perhaps TRBD2 (6 bases). V gave up 0 bases and J gave up 10 bases, with 8 bases separating them. The germline gives CDR1 SGHRS, CDR2 YFSETQ. There are 12 residues in the CDR3. This chain's CDR3 is CASSLERAEQFF. The CDR3 region has the DNA TGCGCCAGCAGCTTGGAGCGGGCAGAGCAGTTCTTC.

The rearrangement uses TRBV9 and TRBJ2-3, with 8 nucleotides matching TRBD2. CDR3 length equals 18 residues. Germline V gene data show CDR1 as SGDLS and CDR2 as YYNGEE. J was trimmed by 0 bases and V by 2 bases; bases with no gene match: 11. CDR3 protein: CASSVRGIRGGSTDTQYF. The CDR3 nucleotides are TGTGCCAGCAGCGTTCGGGGAATTCGCGGGGGGAGCACAGATACGCAGTATTTT.